The rows below give T cell receptor beta chains drawn from one sample of a study of T cell changes during pregnancy in multiple sclerosis. Generated by immunoSEQ multiplex PCR, the TCRdb table keeps only in-frame clones and is missing some. The sample includes about 28,000 clones, 92% of them seen just once. The sample in question was peripheral blood, obtained in the first trimester of pregnancy. These receptors originate from a female donor in good health, enrolled as a control in a pregnancy study. The conserved cysteine and the conserved F or W are not part of the CDR3 here. A D gene is named only where the DNA matches it firmly.

TRBV2	TRBD1	ASREGQASWYEQY
TRBV21-1	.	ASSMAPGQGQYNEQF
TRBV13	.	ASSRTDYGYT
TRBV11-2	.	ASTRTDYEKLF
TRBV19	TRBD1	ASSIGTGGQGNTIY
TRBV7-9	TRBD1	ASSRQGSAGELF
TRBV13	.	ASSPGRGNTIY
TRBV30	.	AWSRGAVAF
TRBV7-7	.	ASSLAVASSYNEQF
TRBV19	TRBD1	ASTFRGFNYGYT
TRBV19	.	ASSMSGVTGELF
TRBV12-5	.	ASGLFLEAEQY
TRBV7-9	.	ASSFSDTEAF
TRBV4-1	TRBD1	ASSQTRTGPNEKLF
TRBV5-1	.	ASSLNVGSSYNEQF
TRBV4-1	TRBD1	ASSHPGTDYGYT
TRBV12-5	.	ASGLPTWVYGYT
TRBV9	.	ASSVARTSNEQF
TRBV5-1	.	ASSLVQVGTEAF
TRBV4-1	.	ASSRRDIYT
TRBV6-5	.	ASSYLRLTGELF
TRBV6-6	.	ASSKTITNTGELF
TRBV25-1	.	ASSEWGGVGSMAF
TRBV7-6	.	ASSLGGQPNEKLF
TRBV7-9	.	ASSLLPSGLYSYEQY
TRBV7-2	TRBD2	ASSLIRGEAYEQY
TRBV5-3	.	ARSCSEAGELF
TRBV6-1	TRBD2	ASSQDLGLAGGPSYEQF
TRBV18	.	ASSPGTSSGNQPQH
TRBV29-1	.	SVEDLGNGQF
TRBV10-3	TRBD1	AITGGQGALGNGYT
TRBV7-6	TRBD1	ASSLGSGQAGTEAF
TRBV7-2	TRBD1	ASSGQGRMYEQY
TRBV14	.	ASSQDRPTQY
TRBV10-3	TRBD1	AISKRTGGADTGELF
TRBV19	.	ASSLGPGSYEQY
TRBV2	.	ASDIMNTEAF
TRBV14	TRBD2	ASSPSGTSGRQLQY
TRBV13	TRBD1	ASSSQGAGTEAF
TRBV15	.	ATSRDRAVGTEAF
TRBV18	.	ASSRTGSSYNSPLH
TRBV4-1	TRBD1	ASSPPRGQGAHNEQF
TRBV4-1	TRBD2	ASSHLRTSGNPSTDTQY
TRBV5-1	TRBD1	ASSLSFGQGSDTQY
TRBV5-6	.	ASSLFEPPNTEAF
TRBV5-5	TRBD2	ASRSVGGASGTGELF
TRBV27	TRBD2	ASQLAGVGNEQF